These 21 T cell receptor beta chains originate from one sample sequenced in a study of shared clonotypes between healthy human individuals. The protocol was immunoSEQ multiplex PCR, while the TCRdb copy is restricted to in-frame clones and leaves out a portion. The table includes more than 450,000 clones, roughly 78% detected once. The sequenced sample was PBMCs. The receptors come from a woman aged 40 to 50 in good health. Some clones in this sample may be carry-over from other donors' samples.

The CDR3 sequence: CATSRDPAGEQFF. CDR3 sequence (DNA): TGTGCCACCAGCAGAGATCCAGCGGGTGAGCAGTTCTTC. The chain uses TRBV15 and TRBJ2-1; the D gene is possibly TRBD2 (6 bases). This CDR3 spans 13 amino acids. Germline CDR1 reads LNHNV; CDR2 reads YYDKDF (reference sequence). Trimming pared 0 bases from V and 9 bases from J, leaving 9 bases between.

This clone appeared once. The chain uses TRBV7-9 and TRBJ2-2; D gene ambiguous. CDR1 and CDR2 (germline): SEHNR, FQNEAQ (reference sequence). This CDR3 region has 15 residues. The V end lost 5 bases, the J end lost 7 bases, and 17 bases lay between the germline ends. CDR3 nucleotide sequence: TGTGCCAGCAGCCCCCAGGTCGGCGTGGTCGGGGAGCTGTTTTTT. Amino acid sequence: CASSPQVGVVGELFF.

V usage is TRBV11-2 and J usage is TRBJ2-7; 7 positions match TRBD2. The junction had 4 bases not matched to a gene; V was cut back by 3 bases and J by 5 bases. CDR3 length: 13 residues. Germline CDR1 reads SGHAT; CDR2 reads FQNNGV. The CDR3 loop reads CASSLGLRNEQYF. DNA of the CDR3: TGTGCCAGCAGCTTGGGACTACGCAACGAGCAGTACTTC.

This clone has more than one count but fewer than ten. The sample contains more than one DNA sequence encoding this CDR3. The chain carries TRBV2 and TRBJ2-2; D ambiguous. The germline V gene has CDR1 SNHLY and CDR2 FYNNEI. The CDR3 is 12 residues long. Trimming left V 6 bases short and J 5 bases short, with 7 bases between. The CDR3 nucleotides are TGTGCCAGCAGATACTATACCGGGGAGCTGTTTTTT. Translated, it gives CASRYYTGELFF.

This rearrangement joins TRBV5-1 to TRBJ1-4; D call uncertain. V was cut by 4 bases and J by 7 bases, with 5 bases left in between. This CDR3 is built from 11 residues. CDR1 and CDR2 (germline): SGHRS, YFSETQ. The CDR3 coding sequence is TGCGCCAGCAGCGCCGGTGAAAAACTGTTTTTT. Its protein is CASSAGEKLFF.

V and J are TRBV4-3 and TRBJ1-3; 8 nucleotides align to TRBD1. With V trimmed by 0 bases and J by 5 bases, 6 bases remained unmatched. The CDR3 is 16 residues long. Germline V lookup: CDR1 LGHNA, CDR2 YSLEER. The CDR3 sequence: CASSQDGQGFRNTIYF. In DNA, the CDR3 is TGCGCCAGCAGCCAAGATGGACAGGGCTTCCGAAACACCATATATTTT.

The CDR3 sequence is CASSPPGTLSSGNTIYF. The CDR3 coding sequence is TGTGCCAGCAGCCCCCCAGGGACATTAAGCTCTGGAAACACCATATATTTT. The chain uses TRBV21-1 and TRBJ1-3; the DNA was not used to check the table's D call, TRBD1. TRBV21-1 is deemed a pseudogene. CDR3 length: 17 amino acids.

This chain connects TRBV9 to TRBJ2-7; 10 positions agree with TRBD1. The V and J ends lost 4 bases and 6 bases, in that order; junction bases with no gene match: 7. From germline, CDR1 is SGDLS and CDR2 YYNGEE. CDR3 length equals 14 residues. CDR3 sequence (DNA): TGTGCCAGCAGCCTAGACAGGGGGCCAGGCGAGCAGTACTTC. Protein: CASSLDRGPGEQYF.

The J gene is TRBJ2-7, the V gene TRBV5-5; TRBD1 aligns across 7 bases. V dropped 1 base and J dropped 4; count of bases not matched to a gene: 8. Germline assignment: CDR1 SGHKS and CDR2 YYEKEE (reference sequence). This CDR3 has 15 amino acids. In DNA, the CDR3 is TGTGCCAGCAGCTTGCAGCCCAGGGGGAGTTACGAGCAGTACTTC. Its translation: CASSLQPRGSYEQYF.

The chain recombines TRBV14 with TRBJ2-7; D unclear. The germline V gene encodes CDR1 SGHDN and CDR2 FVKESK. This CDR3 is built from 14 residues. Deletions cut 2 bases from V and 2 bases from J, with 10 bases between. The CDR3: CASSQKGTPYEQYF. CDR3 sequence (DNA): TGTGCCAGCAGCCAAAAGGGTACCCCCTACGAGCAGTACTTC.

This clone was detected ten times or more. The sample holds other DNA sequences that translate to the same CDR3. The chain recombines TRBV7-9 with TRBJ2-1, with 11 bases lining up with TRBD2. This CDR3 contains 16 residues. Germline CDR1 is SEHNR and CDR2 is FQNEAQ (reference sequence). V shed 0 bases and J 5 bases; nucleotides not matched to a gene: 3. CDR3 residues: CASSLALAGAHNEQFF. CDR3 sequence (DNA): TGTGCCAGCAGCTTAGCACTAGCGGGAGCCCACAATGAGCAGTTCTTC.

The chain carries TRBV7-8 and TRBJ1-2, with D possibly matching TRBD1 (6 bases). V was cut by 1 base and J by 8 bases, with 17 bases left in between. This CDR3 is 15 amino acids long. The V gene's germline CDR1 is SGHVS and CDR2 FQNEAQ. CDR3 in DNA: TGTGCCAGCAGCTTAGAAAACACAGGGTCACGGGGCTACACCTTC. Residues: CASSLENTGSRGYTF.

This CDR3 is CASSQDRGSSYNEQFF. The CDR3 DNA reads TGCGCCAGCAGCCAAGACAGGGGTAGCTCCTACAATGAGCAGTTCTTC. V gene TRBV4-1 combines with J gene TRBJ2-1; D is perhaps TRBD1 (6 bases). This CDR3 has 16 amino acids. Germline CDR1 and CDR2: MGHRA and YSYEKL. V lost 0 bases to trimming and J lost 0 bases, with 9 bases between them.

This clone is medium-sized within its sample. The chain joins TRBV19 to TRBJ2-7; TRBD1 matches at 11 bases. Germline V lookup: CDR1 LNHDA, CDR2 SQIVND (reference sequence). CDR3 length equals 16 residues. Trimming took 5 bases from V and 1 from J; bases not matched to a gene: 7. The DNA for the CDR3 is TGTGCCAGTAGTGTCACCGGGACAGGGGGTTCCTACGAGCAGTACTTC. Protein sequence: CASSVTGTGGSYEQYF.

This rearrangement joins TRBV29-1 to TRBJ1-2, with D hard to call. The V end was cut by 6 bases, the J end by 1 base, with 12 bases between. The CDR3 length is 13 residues. The germline V gene encodes CDR1 SQVTM and CDR2 ANQGSEA. CDR3 nucleotide sequence: TGCAGCGTCGGGTCCGACAATAACTATGGCTACACCTTC. Residues: CSVGSDNNYGYTF.

The chain joins TRBV6-6 to TRBJ1-1; TRBD1 is a possible D gene (5 bases). This CDR3 contains 11 residues. Trimming pared 7 bases from V and 8 bases from J, leaving 11 bases between. CDR1 MNHNY and CDR2 SVGAGI come from the germline V gene (reference sequence). CDR3: CASISGREAFF. CDR3 DNA sequence: TGTGCCAGCATCTCGGGACGGGAAGCTTTCTTT.

Comments on this clone: The same CDR3 is also encoded by other DNA sequences in this sample. The chain has TRBV6-5 and TRBJ2-3; no firm D call. This CDR3 has 12 residues. The V and J ends lost 5 bases and 1 base respectively, with 4 bases between them. The germline V gene encodes CDR1 MNHEY and CDR2 SVGAGI. CDR3 region: CASSRGTDTQYF. CDR3 DNA sequence: TGTGCCAGCAGTCGAGGCACAGATACGCAGTATTTT.

Only one count was recorded for this clone. The V and J genes are TRBV5-6 and TRBJ2-7; D is possibly TRBD1 or TRBD2 (5 bases each). The CDR3 runs 13 residues. The germline V gene encodes CDR1 SGHDT and CDR2 YYEEEE. V was clipped by 2 bases and J by 3 bases, with 9 bases between them. CDR3 nucleotides: TGTGCCAGCAGCTTTGGGACCGACTACGAGCAGTACTTC. Its protein product is CASSFGTDYEQYF.

This clone was found a few times. The chain carries TRBV28 and TRBJ2-2, with TRBD2 as a possible D gene (5 bases). Germline CDR1 reads MDHEN; CDR2 reads SYDVKM. V was clipped by 8 bases and J by 6 bases, with 22 bases between them. The CDR3 extends over 16 amino acids. CDR3 sequence reads: CASQGGGPDSPGELFF. The CDR3 nucleotides are TGTGCCAGCCAAGGCGGAGGCCCAGATTCCCCCGGGGAGCTGTTTTTT.

Written as DNA, the CDR3 is TGTGCCAGTAGTAAGGGGACTAGCGGAGTGAATGAGCAGTTCTTC. Translating gives CASSKGTSGVNEQFF. The V and J genes are TRBV19 and TRBJ2-1; 11 bases map to TRBD2. This CDR3 region has 15 residues. Germline V gives CDR1 LNHDA, CDR2 SQIVND (reference sequence). V lost 4 bases and J lost 7; bases outside the gene matches: 6.

This clone was observed a handful of times. This chain links TRBV25-1 with TRBJ1-1; D perhaps matches TRBD1 (6 bases). The germline V and J ends were trimmed by 11 bases and 8 bases, with 12 bases remaining between them. CDR1 and CDR2 from the germline V gene are MGHDK and SYGVNS. This CDR3 has 10 amino acids. The CDR3 protein is CARRQAEAFF. The CDR3 DNA reads as TGTGCCCGAAGACAGGCAGAAGCTTTCTTT.